This entry describes one TCR beta chain. This sample was taken from a study of blood T cell repertoires in COVID-19. As for the study in general: Acute and convalescent COVID-19 specimens originated in the United States, Italy and Spain.

The V gene's germline CDR1 is LNHNV and CDR2 YYDKDF (reference sequence). J lost 7 bases, V lost 7 bases, and 7 bases had no gene match. CDR3 length: 14 amino acids. In the authors' methods: Estimated nucleated cell counts came from reference gene primer amplification. Assay: immunoSEQ multiplex PCR; the TCRdb copy retains only in-frame clones and omits some. D and trimming were read from the DNA, whereas the V and J calls and clone size are those reported in that table. The repertoire consists of about 61,000 clones, with 91% occurring once and the leading ten covering 6.5% to 9.5%. The specimen was peripheral blood. The source is a human donor in a cohort sampled during active COVID-19. This chain links TRBV15 with TRBJ1-6, with TRBD1 identical over 7 bases. CDR3 sequence (DNA): TGTGCCACCAATACAGGGGTTCTAAATTCACCCCTCCACTTT. Its translation: CATNTGVLNSPLHF. The whole variable domain, filled in from reference TRBV15 and TRBJ1-6, reads DAMVIQNPRYQVTQFGKPVTLSCSQTLNHNVMYWYQQKSSQAPKLLFHYYDKDFNNEADTPDNFQSRRPNTSFCFLDIRSPGLGDTAMYLCATNTGVLNSPLHFGNGTRLTVT.